A selection of T cell receptor beta chains follows, all from one sample in a study of cytomegalovirus exposure and HLA in healthy donors. The method was immunoSEQ multiplex PCR; TCRdb's version includes in-frame clones alone and lacks a portion of them. This sample yields tens of thousands of clones, of which 53% are seen a single time; about 6.1% belongs to the top ten. Sequenced material: PBMCs. These receptors came from a woman aged 40 to 55 in good health and CMV-seropositive. Both conserved end residues are part of each CDR3. The D gene is left open where the match is weak. Size is stated for part of the rows, as once, few or many counts, or as a class when the clone is expanded.

TRBV25-1,few,TRBD1,TRBJ1-4,TGTGCCAGCAGTGAAGGGACAGCAAACTCCGAAAAACTGTTTTTT,CASSEGTANSEKLFF
TRBV19,few,TRBD1,TRBJ1-1,TGTGCCGAGCTGGCCAGGGGGCGAGAGGGGGACACTGAAGCTTTCTTT,CAELARGREGDTEAFF
TRBV28,.,TRBD1,TRBJ2-3,TGTGCCAGCAGTCGGACAGGGGACGGGTCAGATACGCAGTATTTT,CASSRTGDGSDTQYF
TRBV7-7,few,TRBD1,TRBJ2-7,TGTGCTAGCAGCTTCGGACAGGGCTACGAGCAGTACTTC,CASSFGQGYEQYF
TRBV6-6,.,.,TRBJ1-6,TGTGCCTCCCGGACAGATAGCTCCTATAATTCACCCCTCCACTTT,CASRTDSSYNSPLHF
TRBV14,.,TRBD1,TRBJ1-2,TGTGCCAGCAGCTTAACCGGGACAGGGAACTATGGCTACACCTTC,CASSLTGTGNYGYTF
TRBV5-1,.,TRBD1,TRBJ1-4,TGCGCCAGCAGCTCGACAGGGGGCAAGGAAAAACTGTTTTTT,CASSSTGGKEKLFF
TRBV7-9,few,TRBD1,TRBJ1-1,TGTGCCAGCAGCGCCACAGGGGGAGCAGAAGCTTTCTTT,CASSATGGAEAFF
TRBV10-3,few,TRBD2,TRBJ2-7,TGTGCCATCAGTGGGAGAGCGGGAGTCCCCTCCTACGAGCAGTACTTC,CAISGRAGVPSYEQYF
TRBV28,.,.,TRBJ1-5,TGTGCCAGCAGCCACAGGAAGGGGGGCAATCAGCCCCAGCATTTT,CASSHRKGGNQPQHF